This TCR beta chain originates from a study of T cells after yellow fever vaccination. Looking at the study overall: Fractions low in cell number were prepared with SMART-Seq v4 Ultra Low Input.

Study conclusions and caveats: Clones from primary vaccination mostly reappeared after the booster (roughly 95% CD4, approximately 86% CD8). A small share of clonotypes appeared in both CD4 and CD8 compartments.

The CDR3 runs to 16 residues. Germline V lookup: CDR1 KGHSH, CDR2 LQKENI. V shed 0 bases and J shed 8 bases, with 19 bases lying between them. Making TCR cDNA involved 5'RACE template switching, which added UMIs and a universal primer site. TCRdb reanalysed the 5' RACE reads using MiXCR and keeps one entry per CDR3 protein. The sample lists 500,000 to 650,000 distinct CDR3 sequences, roughly 13% occurring once. As to this clonotype: Its specificity is unknown.

V usage is TRBV18 and J usage is TRBJ1-1, with D possibly being TRBD1 (5 bases). This material consisted of PBMCs, taken on the day of the yellow fever booster vaccination. This clonotype was obtained from a man aged 30 to 45 who received the YFV17D yellow fever vaccine. CDR3 in amino acids: CASSPPRSYWGPEAFF. The CDR3 DNA reads as TGTGCCAGCTCACCACCCCGGTCCTATTGGGGACCCGAAGCTTTCTTT. Looking up the rest from reference TRBV18 and TRBJ1-1 gives the full variable domain: NAGVMQNPRHLVRRRGQEARLRCSPMKGHSHVYWYRQLPEEGLKFMVYLQKENIIDESGMPKERFSAEFPKEGPSILRIQQVVRGDSAAYFCASSPPRSYWGPEAFFGQGTRLTVV.